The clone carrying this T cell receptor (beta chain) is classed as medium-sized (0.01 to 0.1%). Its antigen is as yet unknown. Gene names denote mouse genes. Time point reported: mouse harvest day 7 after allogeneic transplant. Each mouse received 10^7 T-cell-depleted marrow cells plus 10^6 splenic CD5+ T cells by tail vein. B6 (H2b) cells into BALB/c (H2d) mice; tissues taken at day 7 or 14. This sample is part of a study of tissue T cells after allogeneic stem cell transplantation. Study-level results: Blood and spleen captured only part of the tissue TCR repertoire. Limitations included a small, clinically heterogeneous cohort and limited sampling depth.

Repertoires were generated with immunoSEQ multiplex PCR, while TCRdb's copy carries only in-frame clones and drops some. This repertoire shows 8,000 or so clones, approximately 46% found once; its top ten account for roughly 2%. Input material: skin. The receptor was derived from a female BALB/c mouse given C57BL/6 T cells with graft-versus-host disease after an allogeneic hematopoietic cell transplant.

This CDR3 is CASSRDNYAEQFF. Incomplete CDR3 DNA: TGTGCCAGCAGTCGGGACAACTATGCTGAGCAGTTC. V and J are TRBV26 and TRBJ2-1; D may correspond to TRBD1 or TRBD2 (5 bases each). The read terminates 1 residue before the CDR3 end, so the remaining end is supplied by the germline J gene. Germline loops: CDR1 KGHPV, CDR2 FQNQEV (reference sequence). Trimming took off 4 bases at V and 1 base at J, with 5 bases between the two ends. This CDR3 spans 13 amino acids. Full variable domain (missing parts from reference TRBV26 and TRBJ2-1): NSKVIQTPRYLVKGQGQKAKMRCIPEKGHPVVFWYQQNKNNEFKFLINFQNQEVLQQIDMTEKRFSAECPSNSPCSLEIQSSEAGDSALYLCASSRDNYAEQFFGPGTRLTVL.